The present TCR beta chain was sequenced within a study of response to subunit inactivated influenza vaccine. Notes on this clonotype: The antigen remains undetermined.

Study results and limitations: Each seasonal flu vaccination may recruit only limited new T cells, authors suggested.

TCRdb called the RT-PCR reads again in MiXCR, with one record for every CDR3 protein. The table records more than 600,000 distinct CDR3 sequences, around a sixth of them present only once. The CDR3 length is 14 residues. The V segment lost 6 bases and the J segment 0 bases; nucleotides outside the gene matches: 3. From germline, CDR1 is SNHLY and CDR2 FYNNEI. The TCR comes from a man aged 45-65 years who received an inactivated influenza vaccine. The chain joins TRBV2 to TRBJ1-1; 8 positions match TRBD1. This material consisted of PBMCs from blood, taken about 5 days after vaccination. Here the CDR3 reads CASRMGQVNTEAFF. The CDR3 DNA reads as TGTGCCAGCAGGATGGGACAGGTGAACACTGAAGCTTTCTTT.